These 29 T cell receptor beta chains originate from one sample sequenced in a study of T cells in localized non-small cell lung cancer (dated by TCRdb to the early 2020s). The library relied on the immunoSEQ multiplex PCR assay. The source is immuneACCESS, and TCRdb retained only in-frame sequences with V and J called. Part of the clones is not carried over; for the studies checked, unresolved V genes explain less than half of this, and the remainder is unexplained. Recorded for this sample are about 21,000 clones; roughly nine tenths of them occurred a single time. The ten largest account for approximately 24% of the sample. Material: PBMCs, obtained before any cancer treatment. Receptor source: a man aged 35-69 years with stage II squamous cell lung carcinoma.

The chain links TRBV5-1 to TRBJ2-2; unclear D gene. Germline loops: CDR1 SGHRS, CDR2 YFSETQ. This CDR3 has 15 amino acids. Trimming took 0 bases from V and 4 from J, leaving 10 bases between them. CDR3 sequence: CASSLEAVGTGELFF. DNA for the CDR3: TGCGCCAGCAGCTTGGAGGCGGTAGGCACCGGGGAGCTGTTTTTT.

This sequence joins TRBV27 and TRBJ2-1; D is undetermined. With 5 bases removed from V and 6 bases from J, the gap between germline ends came to 14 bases. Looked up from germline, CDR1 is MNHEY and CDR2 is SMNVEV (reference sequence). This CDR3 has 14 residues. DNA for the CDR3: TGTGCCAGCAGTCTCCATTGGGCATCCAATGAGCAGTTCTTC. Translated, it gives CASSLHWASNEQFF.

This rearrangement joins TRBV14 to TRBJ2-5; D unclear. This CDR3 has 17 residues. The ends were cut back, 3 bases at V and 2 bases at J, with 19 bases in the middle. The V gene's germline CDR1 is SGHDN and CDR2 FVKESK. Here the CDR3 DNA reads TGTGCCAGCAGCCACCAGAGGAGACGGCGCGGTCAAGAGACCCAGTACTTC. The encoded protein is CASSHQRRRRGQETQYF.

The chain combines TRBV6-4 with TRBJ2-3, with D tentatively TRBD2 (6 bases). Looked up from germline, CDR1 is MRHNA and CDR2 is SNTAGT. The CDR3 extends over 15 amino acids. Deletions cut 3 bases from V and 1 base from J, with 11 bases between. The DNA of the CDR3 is TGTGCCAGCAGTGAGTGGGGACTGGGCACAGATACGCAGTATTTT. This codes for CASSEWGLGTDTQYF.

DNA for the CDR3: TGTGCCAGCAGCCCATCCTATCCCTCTGGAAACACCATATATTTT. Amino acids: CASSPSYPSGNTIYF. The chain combines TRBV9 with TRBJ1-3; D gene ambiguous. V lost 4 bases and J 0 bases, leaving 11 bases between the germline ends. CDR1 and CDR2 from the germline V gene are SGDLS and YYNGEE. The CDR3 sequence is 15 residues long.

The chain links TRBV4-1 to TRBJ2-3; D is ambiguous. With 3 bases removed from V and 4 bases from J, the gap between germline ends came to 11 bases. The CDR3 has 14 residues. From germline, CDR1 is MGHRA and CDR2 YSYEKL. DNA for the CDR3: TGCGCCAGCAGCCAGCCTTTGGTTGCAGATACGCAGTATTTT. Amino acid sequence: CASSQPLVADTQYF.

This rearrangement joins TRBV28 to TRBJ1-5; TRBD1 might be the D (5 bases). Trimming pared 5 bases from V and 3 bases from J, leaving 14 bases between. The CDR3 is 15 amino acids. Germline CDR1 reads MDHEN; CDR2 reads SYDVKM. The CDR3 protein is CASSPSDRLNQPQHF. The DNA of the CDR3 is TGTGCCAGCAGTCCGAGTGACAGACTCAATCAGCCCCAGCATTTT.

The rearrangement joins TRBV29-1 to TRBJ2-3; 7 bases are shared with TRBD2. The CDR3 is 12 residues long. Trimming removed 4 bases from V and 8 bases from J; junction bases left unmatched: 6. Germline values: CDR1 SQVTM, CDR2 ANQGSEA. CDR3 residues: CSVAEAGTTQYF. In nucleotides, the CDR3 is TGCAGCGTTGCTGAAGCGGGAACTACGCAGTATTTT.

The V and J genes are TRBV7-3 and TRBJ2-7, with D possibly being TRBD2 (6 bases). V gave up 6 bases and J gave up 5 bases, with 20 bases separating them. The CDR3 extends over 15 amino acids. In germline, CDR1 is SGHTA, CDR2 FQGTGA. CDR3 protein: CASSKAGWSEHEQYF. DNA of the CDR3: TGTGCCAGCAGTAAGGCGGGGTGGTCTGAGCACGAGCAGTACTTC.

The V and J genes are TRBV2 and TRBJ1-5, with 8 bases lining up with TRBD1. From germline, CDR1 is SNHLY and CDR2 FYNNEI. This CDR3 region has 15 residues. V gave up 9 bases and J gave up 4 bases; unmatched junction bases: 11. DNA for the CDR3: TGTGCCAGTACAGTTCAGGGACAGGTTAATCAGCCCCAGCATTTT. It yields the protein CASTVQGQVNQPQHF.

The J gene is TRBJ1-1, the V gene TRBV28, with D maybe TRBD1 (6 bases). The V gene lost 5 bases and the J gene lost 11 bases, with 18 bases spanning the gap. The CDR3 runs to 13 residues. Germline V CDR1 and CDR2: MDHEN, SYDVKM. DNA for the CDR3: TGTGCCAGCAGTGATTTCCCAACAGGGCCCGCTTTCTTT. This sequence encodes CASSDFPTGPAFF.

The chain carries TRBV2 and TRBJ2-7; D unclear. V lost 7 bases and J lost 3, with 10 bases in between. This CDR3 is 12 amino acids long. Germline V gene sequence: CDR1 SNHLY, CDR2 FYNNEI. This CDR3 is CASKVVNYEQYF. CDR3 coding DNA: TGTGCCAGCAAGGTGGTGAACTACGAGCAGTACTTC.

The V gene is TRBV27, the J gene TRBJ2-3; 9 bases map to TRBD2. This CDR3 spans 16 amino acids. Germline V gene data show CDR1 as MNHEY and CDR2 as SMNVEV (reference sequence). The J segment lost 5 bases and the V segment lost 1 base, leaving 7 bases of the junction unmatched. CDR3 DNA: TGTGCCAGCAGTTTATATAGCGGGAGAGACGGAGATACGCAGTATTTT. This translates into CASSLYSGRDGDTQYF.

The rearrangement links TRBV5-5 to TRBJ1-2, with D hard to call. Per the germline V gene, CDR1 is SGHKS and CDR2 is YYEKEE (reference sequence). The V end lost 4 bases, the J end lost 1 base, and 11 bases lay between the germline ends. The CDR3 sequence is 14 residues long. The CDR3 loop is CASSPPAVNYGYTF. The DNA of the CDR3 is TGTGCCAGCAGCCCGCCGGCGGTTAACTATGGCTACACCTTC.

J is TRBJ1-1 and V is TRBV6-6; maybe TRBD1 (5 bases). In germline, CDR1 is MNHNY, CDR2 SVGAGI (reference sequence). The length of the CDR3 is 12 residues. Trimming pared 3 bases from V and 7 bases from J, leaving 9 bases between. CDR3 coding DNA: TGTGCCAGCAGTTATCCGGGGCTTGAAGCTTTCTTT. Amino acid sequence: CASSYPGLEAFF.

This chain connects TRBV29-1 to TRBJ1-5; D might be TRBD1 (5 bases). The CDR3 spans 13 residues. V lost 2 bases and J lost 5, with 10 bases in between. Germline assignment: CDR1 SQVTM and CDR2 ANQGSEA. Here the CDR3 reads CSVEQGWDQPQHF. In DNA, the CDR3 is TGCAGCGTTGAACAGGGTTGGGATCAGCCCCAGCATTTT.

J is TRBJ1-1 and V is TRBV6-1; D is unclear. The CDR3 is 12 amino acids. Trimming removed 1 base at V and 11 bases at J, with 11 bases between. Per germline, CDR1 MNHNS and CDR2 SASEGT. The CDR3 DNA reads TGTGCCAGCAGTGAAGTTGGGTTGTCGGCTTTCTTT. Its translation is CASSEVGLSAFF.

The chain recombines TRBV5-4 with TRBJ1-6; D gene ambiguous. There are 16 residues in the CDR3. Per the germline V gene, CDR1 is SGHNT and CDR2 is YYREEE (reference sequence). Trimming left V 4 bases short and J 8 bases short, with 19 bases between. CDR3 region: CASSPLSLSVDSPLHF. The CDR3 nucleotides are TGTGCCAGCAGCCCACTGTCCCTGTCAGTGGATTCACCCCTCCACTTT.

This clone was counted between two and nine times. The CDR3 DNA reads as TGTGCCAGCAAGAGACTAGCAATCGACGGGGAGCTGTTTTTT. Its protein is CASKRLAIDGELFF. The chain recombines TRBV2 with TRBJ2-2, with 7 bases aligning to TRBD2. Trimming at V came to 7 bases and at J to 7 bases, leaving 9 bases not matched to a gene. Germline CDR1 is SNHLY and CDR2 is FYNNEI. This CDR3 has 14 amino acids.

This rearrangement joins TRBV6-5 to TRBJ1-2; 9 bases match TRBD1. Losses at the gene ends were 4 bases for V and 2 bases for J; bases not matched to a gene: 2. Per the germline V gene, CDR1 is MNHEY and CDR2 is SVGAGI. The CDR3 spans 14 residues. The CDR3 reads CASSLGQGNYGYTF. The CDR3 region has the DNA TGTGCCAGCAGTTTAGGACAGGGGAACTATGGCTACACCTTC.

V is TRBV10-1 and J is TRBJ2-7; 7 nucleotides match TRBD2. V was clipped by 2 bases and J by 10 bases; unmatched bases: 11. The CDR3 covers 14 residues. Germline CDR1 and CDR2: WNHNN and SYGVQD (reference sequence). Here the CDR3 DNA reads TGCGCCAGCAGTGAGCCGGGAGGAAGATCGGGTCAGTACTTC. It specifies CASSEPGGRSGQYF.

The chain combines TRBV14 with TRBJ2-1; D is uncertain. The germline V gene has CDR1 SGHDN and CDR2 FVKESK. Trimming cost V 2 bases and J 4 bases, with 3 bases left between them. The CDR3 loop spans 12 amino acids. CDR3 in DNA: TGTGCCAGCAGCCAAACTTACAATGAGCAGTTCTTC. It yields the protein CASSQTYNEQFF.

This rearrangement joins TRBV10-2 to TRBJ2-1; tentatively, D is TRBD1 or TRBD2 (5 bases each). CDR3 length: 13 residues. The germline V gene has CDR1 WSHSY and CDR2 SAAADI. V lost 7 bases and J lost 7, with 14 bases in between. In nucleotides, the CDR3 is TGCGCCAGCACCATATTTGAGGGGAATGAGCAGTTCTTC. Translated: CASTIFEGNEQFF.

This chain connects TRBV4-1 to TRBJ1-3; tentative D call: TRBD1 (5 bases). CDR3 size: 16 residues. CDR1 is MGHRA, CDR2 YSYEKL, per germline. V lost 4 bases and J 0 bases, leaving 13 bases between the germline ends. The CDR3 DNA reads TGCGCCAGCAGCCGCCGGACGGGGGACTCTGGAAACACCATATATTTT. Protein: CASSRRTGDSGNTIYF.

The chain recombines TRBV28 with TRBJ1-5; no firm D call. The CDR3 extends over 13 amino acids. CDR1 and CDR2 (germline): MDHEN, SYDVKM. V shed 3 bases and J shed 7 bases, with 10 bases lying between them. The CDR3: CASSLTVRQPQHF. As DNA, the CDR3 is TGTGCCAGCAGTTTGACCGTCCGGCAGCCCCAGCATTTT.

The gene calls are TRBV28 and TRBJ2-2; D remains unclear. The CDR3 has 15 amino acids. Looked up from germline, CDR1 is MDHEN and CDR2 is SYDVKM. The V gene lost 6 bases and the J gene lost 7 bases, with 18 bases spanning the gap. CDR3 sequence: CASSATKPSGGELFF. The CDR3 DNA is TGTGCCAGCAGCGCCACCAAACCGTCGGGCGGGGAGCTGTTTTTT.

The CDR3 DNA follows: TGTGCCAGCAGTCCCACGTCCAATTCACCCCTCCACTTT. Residues: CASSPTSNSPLHF. The chain combines TRBV6-6 with TRBJ1-6; D gene ambiguous. Germline-derived CDR1 and CDR2 are MNHNY and SVGAGI (reference sequence). The CDR3 is 13 residues long. V was cut by 5 bases and J by 7 bases, with 9 bases left in between.

The chain is built from TRBV28 and TRBJ1-2, with no clear D. This CDR3 is built from 14 residues. Germline CDR1 is MDHEN and CDR2 is SYDVKM. V dropped 6 bases and J dropped 5 bases, with 16 bases sitting between them. CDR3 amino acids: CASRVQAPSYGYTF. The DNA for the CDR3 is TGTGCCAGCAGAGTCCAGGCACCGAGTTATGGCTACACCTTC.

The chain has TRBV2 and TRBJ2-3; no firm D call. V was pared by 1 base and J by 0 bases, with 5 bases between. CDR3 length: 14 amino acids. CDR1 and CDR2 from the germline V gene are SNHLY and FYNNEI. The CDR3 nucleotides read TGTGCCAGCAGTGAAGACCCTAGCACAGATACGCAGTATTTT. It is translated as CASSEDPSTDTQYF.